This T cell receptor beta chain was captured in a study of beta chain features in type 1 diabetes. Study background: When patients were set against healthy donors, age, gender and cell yields were similar. Study-level points and caveats: Naive, central memory and Treg TCRB repertoires seemed to resemble each other more closely in patients than they did in healthy donors.

This clone was detected only a few times. Its antigen is not known. Investigators reverse transcribed all isolated RNA, so they sequenced expressed TCRB transcripts. Sequencing was performed with immunoSEQ multiplex PCR; in TCRdb, only in-frame clones are kept and a portion is missing. The sample has some 150,000 clones; about 7.1% are singletons. CD45RO/CCR7/CD25/CD127/CD95/CD27 staining was used to isolate CD4+ naive, central memory, regulatory and stem cell-like memory cells by sorting. Germline V gene lookup returns CDR1 MNHEY and CDR2 SMNVEV (reference sequence). V lost 6 bases and J 1 base, leaving 12 bases between the germline ends. The CDR3 is made up of 14 amino acids.

The genes are TRBV27 and TRBJ1-2; maybe TRBD1 (5 bases). The sequenced sample consisted of central memory CD4+ T cells from blood. The clonotype originates from a young woman in good health. CDR3 region: CASSRVGNNYGYTF. CDR3 nucleotide sequence: TGTGCCAGCAGCAGGGTGGGGAATAACTATGGCTACACCTTC.